This T cell receptor (beta chain) derives from a study of cytomegalovirus exposure and HLA in healthy donors. Study results and limitations: According to an earlier analysis, most TCR beta V segments yielded productive rearrangements about 90% or about 30% of the time.

Germline CDR1 MGHRA, CDR2 YSYEKL. This CDR3 spans 16 amino acids. Trimming cost V 3 bases and J 2 bases; bases outside gene matches: 7. PCR amplification relied on 60 Vbeta primers (plus 13 Jbeta primers). TCRdb's table, derived via immunoSEQ multiplex PCR, lists solely in-frame clones and lacks some. The repertoire holds some 90,000 clones, with almost 80% as singletons. Details on this clone: Its antigen is currently unknown.

Material: PBMCs. The receptor was isolated from a female donor in good health and CMV-seronegative. The V call is TRBV4-1, the J call TRBJ2-3; 8 bases match TRBD2. CDR3: CASSHAGTRNTDTQYF. The DNA of the CDR3 is TGCGCCAGCAGCCACGCCGGGACTAGGAACACAGATACGCAGTATTTT.